The subject of this entry is one T cell receptor (beta chain). Sequencing was performed with immunoSEQ multiplex PCR; in TCRdb, only in-frame clones are kept and a portion is missing. The sample yields over 100,000 clones, around 84% seen once. The CDR3 loop spans 19 amino acids. The data were obtained in a study of blood T cell repertoires in COVID-19. Across the study: COVID-19 samples from acute and convalescent phases originated in the United States, Italy and Spain. Nucleic acid was either cDNA or gDNA, and it came from T cells, B-cell-depleted T cells, or PBMCs.

Individuals aged roughly 18 to 100 years were recruited from fewer than 30 US areas. Participants had their cohort set by participant-reported clinical history. The chain is built from TRBV12-2 and TRBJ1-3; TRBD1 reflects the table's D call only, with no check against the DNA. TRBV12-2 is an annotated pseudogene. What was sequenced was PBMCs or T cells enriched from blood (not recorded which). This clonotype originated in a woman aged 25 to 39 who had recovered from COVID-19. The CDR3 reads CASRGVKNPGQLSEHTIYF. In DNA form, the CDR3 reads TGTGCAAGTCGCGGAGTAAAGAATCCGGGACAGCTGTCTGAACACACCATATATTTT.